A selection of T cell receptor beta chains follows, all from one sample in a study of T cell changes during pregnancy in multiple sclerosis. Produced via immunoSEQ multiplex PCR; TCRdb's table is partial and in-frame only. The sample consists of under 70,000 clones, roughly nine tenths of them appearing once. The input for sequencing was peripheral blood, taken in the third trimester of pregnancy. These receptors were obtained from a female donor in good health, enrolled as a control in a pregnancy study. Both conserved end residues are part of each CDR3. The D gene is left open where the match is weak. Clone size appears in some rows only: once, few, many, or a class for an expanded clone.

CDR3 length	D gene	clone size	V gene	J gene	CDR3 protein	CDR3 DNA
16	TRBD1	-	TRBV10-2	TRBJ1-2	CASTPAGGLFSGGYTF	TGCGCCAGCACCCCGGCAGGGGGGCTATTCTCTGGTGGCTACACCTTC
15	TRBD2	once	TRBV19	TRBJ2-7	CASSKTSGRHYEQYF	TGTGCCAGTAGCAAGACTAGCGGGAGACACTACGAGCAGTACTTC
17	-	-	TRBV28	TRBJ2-6	CASSRGPGRSGANVLTF	TGTGCCAGCAGCCGGGGTCCGGGCAGGTCTGGGGCCAACGTCCTGACTTTC
17	-	-	TRBV7-8	TRBJ2-1	CASSPLLRLHSDNEQFF	TGTGCCAGCAGCCCCCTCCTGAGGCTCCATTCCGACAATGAGCAGTTCTTC
14	TRBD1	-	TRBV25-1	TRBJ1-5	CASSRTGANQPQHF	TGTGCCAGCAGTCGGACAGGGGCAAATCAGCCCCAGCATTTT
16	TRBD2	-	TRBV6-5	TRBJ2-3	CASSYSMRGGRDTQYF	TGTGCCAGCAGTTACTCGATGCGGGGGGGCCGAGATACGCAGTATTTT
14	TRBD1	-	TRBV19	TRBJ2-1	CASSIPGQGTEQFF	TGTGCCAGTAGTATTCCGGGACAGGGCACTGAGCAGTTCTTC
13	-	-	TRBV10-3	TRBJ2-3	CAISESGTRAQYF	TGTGCCATCAGTGAGTCGGGGACTCGAGCGCAGTATTTT
15	TRBD2	-	TRBV19	TRBJ2-1	CASSMLAGGGNEQFF	TGTGCCAGTAGTATGCTGGCGGGGGGTGGCAATGAGCAGTTCTTC
16	TRBD2	many	TRBV19	TRBJ2-3	CASSMPSGEGKDTQYF	TGTGCCAGTAGTATGCCTAGCGGGGAAGGTAAAGATACGCAGTATTTT
15	TRBD1	-	TRBV5-4	TRBJ1-2	CASSLAGGGHYGYTF	TGTGCCAGCAGCTTGGCGGGAGGGGGCCATTATGGCTACACCTTC
14	-	-	TRBV13	TRBJ1-1	CASSLERGMPEAFF	TGTGCCAGCAGCTTAGAACGGGGTATGCCTGAAGCTTTCTTT
15	-	-	TRBV5-1	TRBJ1-1	CASSLEWGGGTEAFF	TGCGCCAGCAGCTTGGAATGGGGCGGTGGCACTGAAGCTTTCTTT
14	TRBD1	once	TRBV6-6	TRBJ1-2	CASSYSRDSPRLPF	TGTGCCAGCAGTTACTCTAGGGACAGCCCTAGGCTCCCCTTC
16	TRBD2	-	TRBV7-3	TRBJ2-1	CASSSSGGASYNEQFF	TGTGCCAGCAGCTCCAGCGGGGGAGCTTCTTACAATGAGCAGTTCTTC
15	TRBD1	-	TRBV11-2	TRBJ1-1	CASSSWGQVNTEAFF	TGTGCCAGCAGCTCCTGGGGACAGGTGAACACTGAAGCTTTCTTT
13	TRBD2	-	TRBV6-1	TRBJ2-7	CASGRELTYEQYF	TGTGCCAGCGGGAGGGAGCTTACCTACGAGCAGTACTTC
18	TRBD2	-	TRBV28	TRBJ2-7	CAILPAGGLAVSSYEQYF	TGTGCCATCCTACCCGCGGGGGGACTAGCGGTAAGCTCCTACGAGCAGTACTTC
15	-	-	TRBV15	TRBJ1-1	CATSPRRGLNTEAFF	TGTGCCACCAGCCCAAGGAGGGGATTGAACACTGAAGCTTTCTTT
13	-	-	TRBV28	TRBJ2-1	CASSTARDNEQFF	TGTGCCAGCAGCACCGCCAGGGACAATGAGCAGTTCTTC
14	TRBD1	-	TRBV27	TRBJ1-2	CASSSGTGANGYTF	TGTGCCAGCAGTTCCGGGACAGGGGCTAATGGCTACACCTTC
14	TRBD1	-	TRBV9	TRBJ2-3	CASSVERGPDTQYF	TGTGCCAGCAGCGTAGAGAGGGGGCCAGATACGCAGTATTTT
15	TRBD1	-	TRBV9	TRBJ1-1	CASSRTDRGFTEAFF	TGTGCCAGCAGTCGAACGGACAGGGGTTTCACTGAAGCTTTCTTT
15	-	once	TRBV19	TRBJ1-2	CASSISPTTPVGYTF	TGTGCCAGTAGTATAAGTCCGACAACCCCAGTAGGCTACACCTTC
17	-	-	TRBV6-4	TRBJ2-2	CASSDSAGNMNTGELFF	TGTGCCAGCAGTGACTCGGCGGGGAATATGAACACCGGGGAGCTGTTTTTT
16	TRBD2	-	TRBV28	TRBJ2-7	CASSTPSSGRDYEQYF	TGTGCCAGCAGTACCCCTTCCAGCGGGAGAGACTACGAGCAGTACTTC
15	TRBD1	-	TRBV13	TRBJ1-1	CASRPGGAGSREAFF	TGTGCCAGCAGACCAGGGGGCGCGGGAAGTCGGGAAGCTTTCTTT
15	TRBD1	-	TRBV15	TRBJ2-2	CATVADRGLAGELFF	TGTGCCACTGTTGCCGACAGGGGGCTTGCCGGGGAGCTGTTTTTT
16	-	-	TRBV6-5	TRBJ1-6	CASSYSISQVNSPLHF	TGTGCCAGCAGTTACTCGATATCACAGGTTAATTCACCCCTCCACTTT
17	-	once	TRBV1	TRBJ2-1	CTSSQELRDRGVSEQFF	TGCACCAGCAGCCAGGAGCTCCGGGACAGGGGGGTCAGTGAGCAGTTCTTC
15	TRBD2	-	TRBV5-1	TRBJ2-5	CASIEGTSHQGTQYF	TGCGCCAGCATCGAAGGGACTAGCCACCAGGGGACCCAGTACTTC
14	-	-	TRBV19	TRBJ1-1	CASSIVVGATEAFF	TGTGCCAGTAGTATCGTCGTAGGGGCCACTGAAGCTTTCTTT
15	-	-	TRBV19	TRBJ1-5	CASTRRFLGNQPQHF	TGTGCCAGTACTCGCAGATTCCTTGGCAATCAGCCCCAGCATTTT
13	-	-	TRBV28	TRBJ2-7	CASSSPGPYEQYF	TGTGCCAGCAGTTCGCCTGGGCCGTACGAGCAGTACTTC
16	TRBD2	-	TRBV10-3	TRBJ2-6	CANGGDGISGANVLTF	TGTGCCAACGGGGGGGACGGGATCTCTGGGGCCAACGTCCTGACTTTC
13	TRBD2	-	TRBV19	TRBJ2-7	CASSIRTSGEQYF	TGTGCCAGTAGTATAAGGACTAGTGGGGAGCAGTACTTC
16	-	-	TRBV7-9	TRBJ2-3	CASSYVLRLHTDTQYF	TGTGCCAGCAGCTATGTGCTAAGACTACACACAGATACGCAGTATTTT
16	-	once	TRBV7-2	TRBJ2-1	CASSLTRDSVYNEQFF	TGTGCCAGCAGCCTGACCCGGGATTCCGTCTACAATGAGCAGTTCTTC
15	TRBD1	-	TRBV9	TRBJ1-6	CASSVLGTENSPLHF	TGTGCCAGCAGCGTACTCGGGACAGAAAATTCACCCCTCCACTTT
12	TRBD1	few	TRBV19	TRBJ1-1	CASNFDRDRTFF	TGTGCCAGTAACTTCGACAGGGATAGGACTTTCTTT
15	-	-	TRBV6-1	TRBJ2-2	CASSEPIGRTGELFF	TGTGCCAGCAGTGAACCAATAGGGAGGACCGGGGAGCTGTTTTTT
14	TRBD1	-	TRBV10-3	TRBJ1-4	CAISELGTGSELFF	TGTGCCATCAGTGAGCTGGGGACAGGGTCGGAACTGTTTTTT